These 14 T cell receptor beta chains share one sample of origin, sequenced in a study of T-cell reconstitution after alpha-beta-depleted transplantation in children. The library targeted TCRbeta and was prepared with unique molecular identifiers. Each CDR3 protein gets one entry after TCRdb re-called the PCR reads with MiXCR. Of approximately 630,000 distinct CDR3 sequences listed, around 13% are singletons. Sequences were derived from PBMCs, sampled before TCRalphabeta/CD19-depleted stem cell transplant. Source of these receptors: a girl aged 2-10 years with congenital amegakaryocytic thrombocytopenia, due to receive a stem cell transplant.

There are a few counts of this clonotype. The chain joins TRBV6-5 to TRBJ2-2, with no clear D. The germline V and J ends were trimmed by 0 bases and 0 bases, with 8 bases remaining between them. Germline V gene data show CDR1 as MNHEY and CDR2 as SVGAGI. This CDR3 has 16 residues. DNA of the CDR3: TGTGCCAGCAGTTACTCAGTACACCCGAACACCGGGGAGCTGTTTTTT. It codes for CASSYSVHPNTGELFF.

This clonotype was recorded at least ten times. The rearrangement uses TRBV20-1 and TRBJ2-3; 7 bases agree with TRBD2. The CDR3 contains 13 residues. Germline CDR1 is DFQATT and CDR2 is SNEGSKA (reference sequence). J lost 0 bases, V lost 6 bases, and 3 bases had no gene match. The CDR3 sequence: CSAKRGSTDTQYF. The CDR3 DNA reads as TGCAGTGCGAAGCGGGGTAGCACAGATACGCAGTATTTT.

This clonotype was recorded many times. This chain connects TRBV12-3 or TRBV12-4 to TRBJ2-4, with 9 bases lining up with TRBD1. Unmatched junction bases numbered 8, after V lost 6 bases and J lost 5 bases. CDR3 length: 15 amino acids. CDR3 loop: CASRQQGAWENIQYF. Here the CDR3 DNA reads TGTGCCAGCAGGCAACAGGGGGCCTGGGAAAACATTCAGTACTTC.

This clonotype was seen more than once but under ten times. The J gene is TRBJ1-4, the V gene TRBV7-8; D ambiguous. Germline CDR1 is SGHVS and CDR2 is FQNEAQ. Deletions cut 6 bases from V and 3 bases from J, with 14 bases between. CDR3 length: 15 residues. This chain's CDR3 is CASSLTEAPNEKLFF. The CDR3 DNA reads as TGTGCCAGCAGTTTAACCGAGGCGCCTAATGAAAAACTGTTTTTT. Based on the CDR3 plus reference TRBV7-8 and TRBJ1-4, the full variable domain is GAGVSQSPRYKVAKRGQDVALRCDPISGHVSLFWYQQALGQGPEFLTYFQNEAQLDKSGLPSDRFFAERPEGSVSTLKIQRTQQEDSAVYLCASSLTEAPNEKLFFGSGTQLSVL.

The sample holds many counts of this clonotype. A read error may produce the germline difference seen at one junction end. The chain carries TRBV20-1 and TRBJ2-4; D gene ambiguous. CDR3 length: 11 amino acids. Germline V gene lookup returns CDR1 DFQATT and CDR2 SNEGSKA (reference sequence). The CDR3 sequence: CSAREVGGQYF. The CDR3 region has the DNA TGCAGTGCAAGAGAGGTTGGTGGCCAGTACTTC.

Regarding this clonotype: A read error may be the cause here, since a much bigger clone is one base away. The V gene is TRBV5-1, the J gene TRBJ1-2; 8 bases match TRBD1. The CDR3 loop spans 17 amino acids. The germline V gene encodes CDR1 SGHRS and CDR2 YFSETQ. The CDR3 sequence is CASSQGSAGQEIYGYPF. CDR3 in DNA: TGCGCCAGCAGCCAAGGATCGGCGGGACAGGAGATCTATGGCTACCCCTTC.

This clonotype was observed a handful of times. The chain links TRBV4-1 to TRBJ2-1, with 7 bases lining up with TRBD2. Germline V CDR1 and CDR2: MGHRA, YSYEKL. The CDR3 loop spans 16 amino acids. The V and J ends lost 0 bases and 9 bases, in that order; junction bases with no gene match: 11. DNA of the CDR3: TGCGCCAGCAGCCAAGAGGGCGGGAGTTGGTTGGGTGAGCAGTTCTTC. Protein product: CASSQEGGSWLGEQFF.

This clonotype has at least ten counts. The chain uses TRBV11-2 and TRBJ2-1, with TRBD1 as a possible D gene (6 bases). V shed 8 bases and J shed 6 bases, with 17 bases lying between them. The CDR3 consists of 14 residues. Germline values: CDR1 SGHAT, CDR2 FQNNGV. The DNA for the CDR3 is TGTGCCAGCGGGAATGTGGGGGCGACCAATGAGCAGTTCTTC. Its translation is CASGNVGATNEQFF.

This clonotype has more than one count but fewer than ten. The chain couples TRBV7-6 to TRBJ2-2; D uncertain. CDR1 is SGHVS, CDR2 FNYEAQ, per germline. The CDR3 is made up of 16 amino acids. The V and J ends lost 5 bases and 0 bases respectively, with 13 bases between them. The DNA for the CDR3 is TGTGCCAGCAGCGACCCTACTAAGGCGAACACCGGGGAGCTGTTTTTT. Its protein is CASSDPTKANTGELFF.

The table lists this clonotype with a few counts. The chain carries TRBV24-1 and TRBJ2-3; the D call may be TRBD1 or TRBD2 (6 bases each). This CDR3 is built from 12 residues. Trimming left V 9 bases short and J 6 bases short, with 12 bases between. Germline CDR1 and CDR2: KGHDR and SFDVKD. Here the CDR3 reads CATSRDIDTQYF. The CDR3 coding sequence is TGTGCCACCTCGCGGGACATCGATACGCAGTATTTT.

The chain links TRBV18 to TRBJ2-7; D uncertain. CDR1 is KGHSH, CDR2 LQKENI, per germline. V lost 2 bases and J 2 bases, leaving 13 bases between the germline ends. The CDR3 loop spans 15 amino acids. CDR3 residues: CASSPSRRGTYEQYF. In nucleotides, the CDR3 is TGTGCCAGCTCACCAAGCCGGAGAGGAACCTACGAGCAGTACTTC.

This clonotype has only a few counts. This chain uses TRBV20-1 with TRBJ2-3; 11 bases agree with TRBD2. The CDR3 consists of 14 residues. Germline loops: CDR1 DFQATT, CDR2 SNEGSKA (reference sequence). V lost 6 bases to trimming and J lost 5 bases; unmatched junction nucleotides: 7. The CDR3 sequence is CSAVAGGPGDTQYF. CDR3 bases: TGCAGTGCCGTAGCGGGAGGGCCGGGAGATACGCAGTATTTT.

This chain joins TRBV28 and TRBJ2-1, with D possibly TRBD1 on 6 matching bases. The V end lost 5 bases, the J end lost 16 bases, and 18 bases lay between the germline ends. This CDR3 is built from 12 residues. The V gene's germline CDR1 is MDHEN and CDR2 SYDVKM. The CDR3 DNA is TGTGCCAGCAGTCCGGGTCGGACAGAGAAATTCTTC. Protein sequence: CASSPGRTEKFF.

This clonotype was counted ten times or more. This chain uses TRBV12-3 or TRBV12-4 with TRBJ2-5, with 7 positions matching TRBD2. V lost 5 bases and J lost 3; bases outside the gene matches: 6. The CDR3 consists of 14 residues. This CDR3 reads CASSLFGLEETQYF. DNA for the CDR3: TGTGCCAGCAGTCTATTCGGACTAGAAGAGACCCAGTACTTC.